What follows are 26 T cell receptor beta chains derived from one specimen sequenced in a study of blood T cell repertoires in COVID-19 (dated by TCRdb to the early 2020s). Libraries were made using the immunoSEQ multiplex PCR assay. The table was pulled from immuneACCESS by TCRdb, which kept in-frame rearrangements only. Such tables lose some clones; where checked, under half of the loss comes from unresolved V genes, and the rest has no known cause. The table for this sample lists fewer than 80,000 clones; more than 85% of them were counted only once. More than 0.9% of the sample comes from the top ten. The source material was peripheral blood. The source of these receptors is a man between 65 and 85 years old with acute or convalescent COVID-19.

There are a few counts of this clone. The chain joins TRBV3-1 (or the pseudogene TRBV3-2) to TRBJ1-6; D may be TRBD1 (6 bases). Trimming took 5 bases from V and 2 from J, leaving 13 bases between them. Looked up from germline, CDR1 is LGHDT and CDR2 is YNNKEL (reference sequence). There are 16 residues in the CDR3. The CDR3 DNA reads TGTGCCAGCAGCGGGGGCAGTGGGGCCTATAATTCACCCCTCCACTTT. It is translated as CASSGGSGAYNSPLHF.

The chain combines TRBV27 with TRBJ2-4, with D maybe TRBD1 (6 bases). CDR3 size: 14 residues. The V and J ends lost 4 bases and 8 bases respectively, with 15 bases between them. Germline loops: CDR1 MNHEY, CDR2 SMNVEV (reference sequence). In DNA, the CDR3 is TGTGCCAGCAGTTCACCTACTGAGGGGGACATTCAGTACTTC. This gives the protein CASSSPTEGDIQYF.

The chain recombines TRBV7-9 with TRBJ1-2; 7 bases are shared with TRBD1. From germline, CDR1 is SEHNR and CDR2 FQNEAQ (reference sequence). The CDR3 runs 14 residues. The V and J ends lost 1 base and 4 bases, in that order; junction bases with no gene match: 3. CDR3: CASSLGNRGYGYTF. The DNA of the CDR3 is TGTGCCAGCAGCTTAGGAAACAGGGGCTATGGCTACACCTTC.

The chain is built from TRBV6-6 and TRBJ1-1; D is uncertain. Germline V lookup: CDR1 MNHNY, CDR2 SVGAGI (reference sequence). CDR3 size: 13 residues. V was shortened by 2 bases and J by 6 bases, with 10 bases between the two germline ends. The CDR3 DNA reads as TGTGCCAGCAGTTACCTCCTGACATCTGAAGCTTTCTTT. Protein: CASSYLLTSEAFF.

This chain uses TRBV19 with TRBJ2-2; TRBD2 matches 10 bases. Unmatched junction bases numbered 5, after V lost 5 bases and J lost 5 bases. This CDR3 contains 15 residues. The V gene's germline CDR1 is LNHDA and CDR2 SQIVND (reference sequence). The CDR3 sequence: CASSLSGLATGELFF. The CDR3 region has the DNA TGTGCCAGTAGTCTCTCGGGACTAGCGACCGGGGAGCTGTTTTTT.

The chain is built from TRBV5-1 and TRBJ1-2; possibly TRBD1 for D (5 bases). V dropped 0 bases and J dropped 6 bases, with 12 bases sitting between them. The CDR3 extends over 14 amino acids. Per the germline V gene, CDR1 is SGHRS and CDR2 is YFSETQ. Here the CDR3 reads CASSLAGGENGYTF. In DNA form, the CDR3 reads TGCGCCAGCAGCTTGGCGGGGGGAGAAAATGGCTACACCTTC. Variable domain in full (rest from reference TRBV5-1 and TRBJ1-2): KAGVTQTPRYLIKTRGQQVTLSCSPISGHRSVSWYQQTPGQGLQFLFEYFSETQRNKGNFPGRFSGRQFSNSRSEMNVSTLELGDSALYLCASSLAGGENGYTFGSGTRLTVV.

A single count supports this clone. The chain has TRBV3-1 (or the pseudogene TRBV3-2) and TRBJ1-3; D gene unclear. Trimming pared 2 bases from V and 2 bases from J, leaving 4 bases between. Germline CDR1 and CDR2: LGHDT and YNNKEL (reference sequence). The CDR3 contains 13 residues. The CDR3 sequence: CASSQPAGNTIYF. DNA of the CDR3: TGTGCCAGCAGCCAACCCGCTGGAAACACCATATATTTT.

This clone was picked up one time. The CDR3 here is CSFQREALYNEQFF. In DNA form, the CDR3 reads TGCAGCTTCCAGCGGGAGGCCTTATACAATGAGCAGTTCTTC. The chain recombines TRBV29-1 with TRBJ2-1; TRBD2 agrees at 9 bases. The CDR3 length is 14 residues. With V trimmed by 8 bases and J by 4 bases, 9 bases remained unmatched. Germline lookup yields CDR1 SQVTM and CDR2 ANQGSEA.

About this clone: Other nucleotide sequences from this sample produce the same CDR3. The V gene is TRBV19, the J gene TRBJ1-1; perhaps TRBD1 as D (6 bases). The CDR3 is 14 residues long. The V and J ends lost 7 bases and 3 bases respectively, with 15 bases between them. The germline V gene encodes CDR1 LNHDA and CDR2 SQIVND (reference sequence). The CDR3 DNA reads as TGTGCCAGTATCCCACAGGGAGGGCACACTGAAGCTTTCTTT. The encoded protein is CASIPQGGHTEAFF.

J is TRBJ1-6 and V is TRBV5-8; unclear D gene. Deletions cut 0 bases from V and 0 bases from J, with 16 bases between. Germline loops: CDR1 SGHTS, CDR2 YDEGEE. This CDR3 spans 19 amino acids. CDR3 DNA: TGTGCCAGCAGCTTGGATCTCGTTCTCTCGAGCTCCTATAATTCACCCCTCCACTTT. It is translated as CASSLDLVLSSSYNSPLHF.

This clone was counted between two and nine times. The rearrangement links TRBV7-9 to TRBJ1-2; D gene uncertain. V lost 5 bases and J lost 2, with 18 bases in between. From germline, CDR1 is SEHNR and CDR2 FQNEAQ (reference sequence). The CDR3 spans 16 residues. Written as DNA, the CDR3 is TGTGCCAGCAGCCCCCAAGACGCCGGACTCAACTATGGCTACACCTTC. Residues: CASSPQDAGLNYGYTF.

The chain uses TRBV7-3 and TRBJ1-1; no firm D call. Trimming cost V 5 bases and J 0 bases, with 7 bases left between them. This CDR3 spans 13 amino acids. Germline V gene sequence: CDR1 SGHTA, CDR2 FQGTGA. CDR3 nucleotides: TGTGCCAGCAGCACAGCCTTGAACACTGAAGCTTTCTTT. Translation: CASSTALNTEAFF. The full variable domain, with the rest looked up from reference TRBV7-3 and TRBJ1-1, is GAGVSQTPSNKVTEKGKYVELRCDPISGHTALYWYRQSLGQGPEFLIYFQGTGAADDSGLPNDRFFAVRPEGSVSTLKIQRTERGDSAVYLCASSTALNTEAFFGQGTRLTVV.

The chain carries TRBV28 and TRBJ1-2; 8 bases are shared with TRBD1. J was trimmed by 6 bases and V by 11 bases; bases with no gene match: 14. Germline CDR1 MDHEN, CDR2 SYDVKM. The CDR3 length is 14 residues. The DNA for the CDR3 is TGTGCCGCCGGCCTGCTGGGACAGGAGAATGGCTACACCTTC. Translated: CAAGLLGQENGYTF.

This sequence joins TRBV5-1 and TRBJ1-1; D uncertain. Trimming pared 4 bases from V and 4 bases from J, leaving 11 bases between. Per the germline V gene, CDR1 is SGHRS and CDR2 is YFSETQ. This CDR3 spans 13 amino acids. The CDR3 protein is CASSHAGGTEAFF. The CDR3 bases are TGCGCCAGCAGCCATGCAGGAGGCACTGAAGCTTTCTTT.

The V gene is TRBV3-1 (or the pseudogene TRBV3-2), the J gene TRBJ1-1; the D gene is possibly TRBD1 (6 bases). The CDR3 runs 15 residues. Trimming stripped 4 bases from V and 5 bases from J, with 17 bases between. In germline, CDR1 is LGHDT, CDR2 YNNKEL (reference sequence). DNA for the CDR3: TGTGCCAGCAGCCCGATCCGGGGGGCCGGTACTGAAGCTTTCTTT. Residues: CASSPIRGAGTEAFF.

This clone was seen only a few times. The chain employs TRBV10-1 and TRBJ1-2, with a weak D call TRBD1 (5 bases). The CDR3 sequence is 13 residues long. CDR1 WNHNN and CDR2 SYGVQD come from the germline V gene (reference sequence). V was cut by 6 bases and J by 3 bases, with 11 bases left in between. This chain's CDR3 is CASSGTGDYGYTF. In DNA, the CDR3 is TGCGCCAGCAGCGGTACAGGCGACTATGGCTACACCTTC.

There are a few counts of this clone. The rearrangement links TRBV10-3 to TRBJ2-7; 11 bases align to TRBD2. The germline V gene encodes CDR1 ENHRY and CDR2 SYGVKD. The V and J ends lost 10 bases and 2 bases, in that order; junction bases with no gene match: 7. This CDR3 contains 14 residues. DNA for the CDR3: TGTGCCACCGCCTCGGGACTAGCGGCCTACGAGCAGTACTTC. Protein sequence: CATASGLAAYEQYF.

This clone was seen a single time. This chain connects TRBV29-1 to TRBJ2-1; 10 bases are a match to TRBD2. This CDR3 is 17 amino acids long. Germline lookup yields CDR1 SQVTM and CDR2 ANQGSEA. V shed 2 bases, J shed 6 bases, and the junction held 13 bases outside the gene matches. Here the CDR3 reads CSVELAGVFFQFNEQFF. The CDR3 region has the DNA TGCAGCGTTGAACTAGCGGGAGTGTTCTTTCAATTCAATGAGCAGTTCTTC.

The J gene is TRBJ2-2, the V gene TRBV7-3; 9 nucleotides agree with TRBD1. V shed 5 bases, J shed 5 bases, and the junction held 6 bases outside the gene matches. The CDR3 has 15 residues. CDR1 and CDR2 from the germline V gene are SGHTA and FQGTGA. DNA of the CDR3: TGTGCCAGCAGCCACGGGACAGGGAGGACCGGGGAGCTGTTTTTT. Amino acids: CASSHGTGRTGELFF.

The chain carries TRBV7-3 and TRBJ1-4; TRBD1 aligns across 8 bases. The CDR3 spans 13 residues. V shed 5 bases, J shed 7 bases, and the junction held 3 bases outside the gene matches. CDR1 is SGHTA and CDR2 is FQGTGA in the germline V gene. CDR3 DNA sequence: TGTGCCAGCAGCCCAGGGACAGGTGAAAAACTGTTTTTT. It is translated as CASSPGTGEKLFF. The full variable domain, rest sourced from reference TRBV7-3 and TRBJ1-4, is GAGVSQTPSNKVTEKGKYVELRCDPISGHTALYWYRQSLGQGPEFLIYFQGTGAADDSGLPNDRFFAVRPEGSVSTLKIQRTERGDSAVYLCASSPGTGEKLFFGSGTQLSVL.

The rearrangement uses TRBV14 and TRBJ2-5; 10 bases agree with TRBD1. J gave up 3 bases and V 2 bases, and 6 bases lay outside the gene matches. Germline V gene data show CDR1 as SGHDN and CDR2 as FVKESK. The CDR3 runs 16 residues. CDR3 DNA: TGTGCCAGCAGCCAATGGGGACAGGGGAATAAAGAGACCCAGTACTTC. As protein: CASSQWGQGNKETQYF. Full variable domain (missing parts from reference TRBV14 and TRBJ2-5): EAGVTQFPSHSVIEKGQTVTLRCDPISGHDNLYWYRRVMGKEIKFLLHFVKESKQDESGMPNNRFLAERTGGTYSTLKVQPAELEDSGVYFCASSQWGQGNKETQYFGPGTRLLVL.

This clone has only one observation. The V call is TRBV29-1, the J call TRBJ1-5; D unresolved. Germline-derived CDR1 and CDR2 are SQVTM and ANQGSEA. CDR3 length: 13 residues. The V end was cut by 7 bases, the J end by 6 bases, with 16 bases between. The DNA for the CDR3 is TGCAGCGCTCAGGAGGCGGGAGGTCAGCCCCAGCATTTT. Its protein is CSAQEAGGQPQHF. The full variable domain, rest sourced from reference TRBV29-1 and TRBJ1-5, is SAVISQKPSRDICQRGTSLTIQCQVDSQVTMMFWYRQQPGQSLTLIATANQGSEATYESGFVIDKFPISRPNLTFSTLTVSNMSPEDSSIYLCSAQEAGGQPQHFGDGTRLSIL.

The V call is TRBV6-5, the J call TRBJ1-2; 7 bases map to TRBD1. The germline CDR1 and CDR2 sequences are MNHEY and SVGAGI. There are 14 residues in the CDR3. The trim removed 2 bases at V and 4 bases at J, leaving 4 bases unmatched. The CDR3 nucleotides are TGTGCCAGCAGTTACACTACAGGGGTCTATGGCTACACCTTC. Translation: CASSYTTGVYGYTF.

CDR3 amino acids: CASSPWTGTGLNTIYF. As DNA, the CDR3 is TGTGCCAGCAGCCCGTGGACAGGGACAGGGCTGAACACCATATATTTT. The V call is TRBV7-2, the J call TRBJ1-3, with TRBD1 matching 9 bases. The germline V gene has CDR1 SGHTA and CDR2 FQGNSA. This CDR3 is built from 16 residues. V lost 5 bases, J lost 7 bases, and 12 bases stayed unmatched.

The V and J genes are TRBV3-1 (or the pseudogene TRBV3-2) and TRBJ2-5; 9 bases match TRBD2. The germline V gene has CDR1 LGHDT and CDR2 YNNKEL (reference sequence). V gave up 1 base and J gave up 5 bases; unmatched junction bases: 14. The CDR3 consists of 18 residues. CDR3 in amino acids: CASSQGGYGGGAGETQYF. In DNA form, the CDR3 reads TGTGCCAGCAGCCAAGGAGGTTACGGCGGGGGGGCCGGGGAGACCCAGTACTTC.

The chain has TRBV6-5 and TRBJ1-2, with TRBD1 identical over 10 bases. The CDR3 runs to 16 residues. The germline V gene has CDR1 MNHEY and CDR2 SVGAGI. V lost 2 bases and J lost 4; bases outside the gene matches: 7. For the CDR3, the DNA is TGTGCCAGCAGTTACATACGGACAGGGGGAGGCTATGGCTACACCTTC. Translation: CASSYIRTGGGYGYTF.